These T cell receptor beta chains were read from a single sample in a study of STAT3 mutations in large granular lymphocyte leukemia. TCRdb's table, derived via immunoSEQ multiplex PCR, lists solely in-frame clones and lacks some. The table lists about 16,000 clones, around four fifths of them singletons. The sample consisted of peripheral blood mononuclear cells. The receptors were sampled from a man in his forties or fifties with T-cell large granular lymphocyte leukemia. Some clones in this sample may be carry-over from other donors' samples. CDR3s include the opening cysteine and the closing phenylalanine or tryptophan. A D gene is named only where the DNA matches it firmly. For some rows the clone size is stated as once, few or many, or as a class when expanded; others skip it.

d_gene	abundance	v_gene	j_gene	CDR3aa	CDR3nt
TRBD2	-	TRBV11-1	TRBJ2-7	CASSLVRLAGVSYEQYF	TGTGCCAGCAGCTTAGTAAGACTAGCGGGAGTATCGTACGAGCAGTACTTC
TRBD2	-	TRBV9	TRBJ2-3	CASSVAATSGLDTQYF	TGTGCCAGCAGCGTTGCAGCGACTAGCGGTTTGGATACGCAGTATTTT
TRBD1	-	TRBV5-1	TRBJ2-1	CASSPNPTGQGKGEQFF	TGCGCCAGCAGCCCAAACCCAACGGGACAGGGGAAGGGTGAGCAGTTCTTC
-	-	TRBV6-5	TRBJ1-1	CATAGTYTEAFF	TGTGCCACTGCCGGGACATACACTGAAGCTTTCTTT
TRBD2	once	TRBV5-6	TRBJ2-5	CASSFGLAGDQTQYF	TGTGCCAGCAGCTTTGGACTAGCGGGAGACCAGACCCAGTACTTC
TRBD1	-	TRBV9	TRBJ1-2	CASSVDGTGTGGYTF	TGTGCCAGCAGCGTAGATGGGACAGGGACTGGTGGCTACACCTTC
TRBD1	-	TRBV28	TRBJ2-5	CASSSDRGQETQYF	TGTGCCAGCAGTTCGGACAGGGGGCAGGAGACCCAGTACTTC
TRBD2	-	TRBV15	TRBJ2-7	CATSRASGSGMRQYF	TGTGCCACCAGCAGAGCTAGCGGGAGCGGTATGCGGCAGTACTTC
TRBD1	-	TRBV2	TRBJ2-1	CASSGLGDRGGNEQFF	TGTGCCAGCAGTGGTCTAGGGGACAGGGGCGGGAATGAGCAGTTCTTC
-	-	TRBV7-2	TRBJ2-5	CASSSLRETQYF	TGTGCCAGCAGCTCGCTACGGGAGACCCAGTACTTC
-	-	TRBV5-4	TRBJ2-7	CASSIQGTREQYF	TGTGCCAGCAGCATACAGGGGACTAGGGAGCAGTACTTC
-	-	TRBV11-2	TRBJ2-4	CASSLEPGAKNIQYF	TGTGCCAGCAGCTTAGAACCAGGGGCCAAAAACATTCAGTACTTC
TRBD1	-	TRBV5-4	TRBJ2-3	CASSWLQGAGTDTQYF	TGTGCCAGCAGCTGGTTACAGGGGGCAGGGACAGATACGCAGTATTTT
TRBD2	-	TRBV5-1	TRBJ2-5	CASSGRGTSGGKETQYF	TGCGCCAGCAGCGGCCGAGGGACTAGCGGGGGGAAAGAGACCCAGTACTTC
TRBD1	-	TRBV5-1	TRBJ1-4	CASSWEGQSNEKLFF	TGCGCCAGCAGCTGGGAGGGACAGTCTAATGAAAAACTGTTTTTT
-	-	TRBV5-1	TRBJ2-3	CASSFERLSPSKTDTQYF	TGCGCCAGCAGCTTCGAGCGCCTCTCTCCCTCAAAAACAGATACGCAGTATTTT
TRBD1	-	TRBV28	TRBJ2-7	CASSFPGQGTTYEQYF	TGTGCCAGCAGTTTCCCCGGACAGGGGACTACCTACGAGCAGTACTTC
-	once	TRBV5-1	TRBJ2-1	CASSLRVRQFRSSYNEQFF	TGCGCCAGCAGCTTGCGGGTTAGACAGTTCCGTAGCTCCTACAATGAGCAGTTCTTC
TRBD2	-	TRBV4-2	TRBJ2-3	CASSQGELAGGWDTQYF	TGTGCCAGCAGCCAAGGGGAACTAGCGGGGGGGTGGGATACGCAGTATTTT
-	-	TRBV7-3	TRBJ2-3	CASSRLGTDTQYF	TGTGCCAGCAGCCGGCTAGGCACAGATACGCAGTATTTT
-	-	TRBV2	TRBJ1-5	CASSKAAFNQPQHF	TGTGCCAGCAGCAAAGCCGCATTCAATCAGCCCCAGCATTTT
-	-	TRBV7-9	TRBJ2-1	CASSLKETSYNEQFF	TGTGCCAGCAGCTTAAAGGAGACATCCTACAATGAGCAGTTCTTC
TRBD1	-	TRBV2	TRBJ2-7	CASRDRDSLYYEQYF	TGTGCCAGCAGGGACCGGGACAGCCTTTACTACGAGCAGTACTTC
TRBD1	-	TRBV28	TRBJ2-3	CASRDRGRDTQYF	TGTGCCAGCCGGGACAGGGGGCGAGATACGCAGTATTTT
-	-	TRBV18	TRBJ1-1	CASSPQGTGTEAFF	TGTGCCAGCTCACCACAGGGGACGGGGACTGAAGCTTTCTTT
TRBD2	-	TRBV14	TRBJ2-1	CASSQAGLAMNEQFF	TGTGCCAGCAGCCAAGCGGGACTAGCGATGAATGAGCAGTTCTTC
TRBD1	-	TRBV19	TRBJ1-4	CASRRQGANEKLFF	TGTGCCAGTAGGCGACAGGGTGCTAATGAAAAACTGTTTTTT
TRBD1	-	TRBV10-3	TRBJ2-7	CAISGGQGVSYEQYF	TGTGCCATCAGTGGTGGACAGGGGGTATCCTACGAGCAGTACTTC
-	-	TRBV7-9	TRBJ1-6	CASSFIGGSPALHF	TGTGCCAGCAGCTTTATAGGGGGGAGCCCGGCCCTCCACTTT
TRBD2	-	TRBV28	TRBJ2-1	CASSLGLAGGDEQFF	TGTGCCAGCAGTCTCGGACTAGCGGGCGGGGATGAGCAGTTCTTC
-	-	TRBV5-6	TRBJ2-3	CASSLGTVPSTDTQYF	TGTGCCAGCAGCCTCGGGACGGTTCCTAGCACAGATACGCAGTATTTT
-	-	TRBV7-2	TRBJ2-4	CASALGVGKNIQYF	TGTGCCAGCGCTCTCGGGGTTGGCAAAAACATTCAGTACTTC
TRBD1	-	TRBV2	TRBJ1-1	CASSTLNSDRLGAFF	TGTGCCAGCAGTACATTAAATTCGGACAGGCTGGGAGCTTTCTTT
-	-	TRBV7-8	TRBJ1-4	CASSLAGGRTSYNEKLFF	TGTGCCAGCAGCTTAGCGGGGGGACGGACCTCTTATAATGAAAAACTGTTTTTT
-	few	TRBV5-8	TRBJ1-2	CASGTGYGYTF	TGTGCCAGCGGTACCGGCTATGGCTACACCTTC
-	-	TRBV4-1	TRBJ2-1	CASSQPVRSGYNEQFF	TGCGCCAGCAGCCAACCTGTCAGATCCGGCTACAATGAGCAGTTCTTC
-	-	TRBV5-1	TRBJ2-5	CASSLALYPEETQYF	TGCGCCAGCAGCTTGGCCCTTTACCCAGAAGAGACCCAGTACTTC
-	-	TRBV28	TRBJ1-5	CASSPTPWTEASNQPQHF	TGTGCCAGCAGCCCGACCCCTTGGACAGAGGCCTCTAATCAGCCCCAGCATTTT
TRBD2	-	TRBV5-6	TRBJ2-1	CASSLVGVGTITNEQFF	TGTGCCAGCAGCTTGGTAGGGGTGGGGACTATAACCAATGAGCAGTTCTTC
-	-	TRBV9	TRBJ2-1	CASSVPGSYNEQFF	TGTGCCAGCAGCGTCCCAGGATCCTACAATGAGCAGTTCTTC
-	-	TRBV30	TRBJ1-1	CAWSTGMNTEAFF	TGTGCCTGGAGCACGGGGATGAACACTGAAGCTTTCTTT
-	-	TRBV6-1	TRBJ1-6	CASSRGGLDSPLHF	TGTGCCAGCAGTAGGGGGGGCTTGGATTCACCCCTCCACTTT
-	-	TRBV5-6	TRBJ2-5	CASSHREWETQYF	TGTGCCAGCAGCCACAGGGAATGGGAGACCCAGTACTTC
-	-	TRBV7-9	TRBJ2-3	CASSFSTRGADTQYF	TGTGCCAGCAGCTTCAGTACCAGGGGAGCAGATACGCAGTATTTT
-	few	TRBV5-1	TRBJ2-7	CASSLGRSASEQYF	TGCGCCAGCAGCTTGGGGAGGAGTGCGTCCGAGCAGTACTTC
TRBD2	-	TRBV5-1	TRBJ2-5	CASTGGPRETQYF	TGCGCCAGTACGGGGGGGCCAAGAGAGACCCAGTACTTC